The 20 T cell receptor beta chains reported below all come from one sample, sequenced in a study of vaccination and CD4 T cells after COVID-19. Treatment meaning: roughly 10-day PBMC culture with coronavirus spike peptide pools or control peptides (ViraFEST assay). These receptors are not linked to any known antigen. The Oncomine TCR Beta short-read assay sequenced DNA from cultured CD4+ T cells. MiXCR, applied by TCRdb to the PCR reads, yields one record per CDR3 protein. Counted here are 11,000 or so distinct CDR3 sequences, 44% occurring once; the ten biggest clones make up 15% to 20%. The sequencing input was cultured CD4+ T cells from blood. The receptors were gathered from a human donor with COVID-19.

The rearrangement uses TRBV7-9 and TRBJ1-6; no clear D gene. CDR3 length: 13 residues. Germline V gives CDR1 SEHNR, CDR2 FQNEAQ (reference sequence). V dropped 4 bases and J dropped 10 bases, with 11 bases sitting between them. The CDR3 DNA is TGTGCCAGCAGCTCGGATCGAGTCTCACCCCTCCACTTT. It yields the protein CASSSDRVSPLHF.

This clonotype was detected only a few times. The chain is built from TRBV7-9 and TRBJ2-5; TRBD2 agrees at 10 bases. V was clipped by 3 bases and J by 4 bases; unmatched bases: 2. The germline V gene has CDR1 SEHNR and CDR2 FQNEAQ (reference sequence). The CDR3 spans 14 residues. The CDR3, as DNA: TGTGCCAGCAGCTTCCTAGCGGGGGCAGAGACCCAGTACTTC. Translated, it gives CASSFLAGAETQYF. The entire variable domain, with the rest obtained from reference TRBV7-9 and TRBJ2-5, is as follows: DTGVSQNPRHKITKRGQNVTFRCDPISEHNRLYWYRQTLGQGPEFLTYFQNEAQLEKSRLLSDRFSAERPKGSFSTLEIQRTEQGDSAMYLCASSFLAGAETQYFGPGTRLLVL.

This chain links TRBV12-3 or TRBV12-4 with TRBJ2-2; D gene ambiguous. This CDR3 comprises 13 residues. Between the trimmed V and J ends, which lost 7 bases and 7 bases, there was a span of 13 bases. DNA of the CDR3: TGTGCCAGCACCACTTGGGGTAGCGGGGAGCTGTTTTTT. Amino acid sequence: CASTTWGSGELFF.

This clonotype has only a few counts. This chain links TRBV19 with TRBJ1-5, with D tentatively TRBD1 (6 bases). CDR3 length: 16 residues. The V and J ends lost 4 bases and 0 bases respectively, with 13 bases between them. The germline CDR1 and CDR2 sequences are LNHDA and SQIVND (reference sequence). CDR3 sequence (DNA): TGTGCCAGTAGTAGAGGGACACTTCATAGCAATCAGCCCCAGCATTTT. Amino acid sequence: CASSRGTLHSNQPQHF.

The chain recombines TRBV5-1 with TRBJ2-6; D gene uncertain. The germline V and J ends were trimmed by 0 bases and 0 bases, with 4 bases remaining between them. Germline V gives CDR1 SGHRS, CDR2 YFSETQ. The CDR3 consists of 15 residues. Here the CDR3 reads CASSLGYSGANVLTF. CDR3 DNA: TGCGCCAGCAGCTTGGGTTACTCTGGGGCCAACGTCCTGACTTTC.

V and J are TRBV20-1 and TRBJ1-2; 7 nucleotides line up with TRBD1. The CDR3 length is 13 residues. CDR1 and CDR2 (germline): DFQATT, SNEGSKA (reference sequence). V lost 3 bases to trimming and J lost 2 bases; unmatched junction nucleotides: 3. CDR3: CSARRDRNYGYTF. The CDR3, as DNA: TGCAGTGCTAGGCGGGACAGAAACTATGGCTACACCTTC.

This chain's CDR3 is CASSLGRTRNTEAFF. CDR3 in DNA: TGTGCCAGCAGTTTAGGAAGGACAAGGAACACTGAAGCTTTCTTT. This rearrangement joins TRBV12-3 or TRBV12-4 to TRBJ1-1; D is possibly TRBD1 (5 bases). The V gene lost 1 base and the J gene lost 1 base, with 10 bases spanning the gap. This CDR3 has 15 residues.

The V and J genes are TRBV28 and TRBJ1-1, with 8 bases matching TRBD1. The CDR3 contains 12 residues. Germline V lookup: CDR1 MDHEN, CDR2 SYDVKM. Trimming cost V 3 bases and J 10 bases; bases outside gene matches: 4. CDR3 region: CASSFRTGSAFF. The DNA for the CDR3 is TGTGCCAGCAGTTTTCGGACAGGGTCAGCTTTCTTT.

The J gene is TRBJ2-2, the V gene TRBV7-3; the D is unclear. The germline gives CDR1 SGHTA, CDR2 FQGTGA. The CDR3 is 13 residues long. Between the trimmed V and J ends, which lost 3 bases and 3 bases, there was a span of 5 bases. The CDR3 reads CASSLFDTGELFF. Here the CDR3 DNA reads TGTGCCAGCAGCTTGTTTGACACCGGGGAGCTGTTTTTT.

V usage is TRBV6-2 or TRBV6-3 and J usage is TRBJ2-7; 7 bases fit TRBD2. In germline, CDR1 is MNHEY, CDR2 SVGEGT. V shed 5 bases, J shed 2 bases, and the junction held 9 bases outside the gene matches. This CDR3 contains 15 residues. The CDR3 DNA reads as TGTGCCAGCAGTCCGTCGGGAGGCGGCGCCTACGAGCAGTACTTC. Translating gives CASSPSGGGAYEQYF.

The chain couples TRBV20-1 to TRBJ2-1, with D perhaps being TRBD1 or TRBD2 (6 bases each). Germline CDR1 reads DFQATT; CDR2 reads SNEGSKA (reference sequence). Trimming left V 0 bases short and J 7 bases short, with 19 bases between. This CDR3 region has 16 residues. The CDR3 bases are TGCAGTGCTAGAGATAGGAGACTAGGGGGTAGGAATGAGCAGTTCTTC. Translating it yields CSARDRRLGGRNEQFF.

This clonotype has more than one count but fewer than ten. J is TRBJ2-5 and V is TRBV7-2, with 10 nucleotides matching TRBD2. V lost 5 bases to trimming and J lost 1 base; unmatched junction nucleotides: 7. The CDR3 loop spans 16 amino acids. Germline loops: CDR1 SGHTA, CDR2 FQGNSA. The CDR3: CASSQQRGGRQETQYF. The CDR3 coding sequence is TGTGCCAGCAGCCAACAGCGGGGGGGCCGCCAAGAGACCCAGTACTTC.

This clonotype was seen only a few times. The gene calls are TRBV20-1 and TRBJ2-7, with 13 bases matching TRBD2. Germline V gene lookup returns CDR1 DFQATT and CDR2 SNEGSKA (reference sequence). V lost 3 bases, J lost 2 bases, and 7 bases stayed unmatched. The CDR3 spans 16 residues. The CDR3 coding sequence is TGCAGTGCTAGCCATGTGACTAGCGGGGGGACCTACGAGCAGTACTTC. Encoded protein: CSASHVTSGGTYEQYF.

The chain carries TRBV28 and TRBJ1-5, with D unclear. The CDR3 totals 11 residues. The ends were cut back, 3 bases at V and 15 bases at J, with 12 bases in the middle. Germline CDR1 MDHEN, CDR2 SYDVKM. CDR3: CASSLVGPTHF. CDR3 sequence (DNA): TGTGCCAGCAGTTTGGTGGGCCCCACGCATTTT.

The CDR3, as DNA: TGCGCCAGCAGCCAGGGGAACAATCAGCCCCAGCATTTT. As protein: CASSQGNNQPQHF. This sequence joins TRBV4-1 and TRBJ1-5, with D unresolved. This CDR3 is built from 13 residues. The ends were cut back, 3 bases at V and 3 bases at J, with 6 bases in the middle. CDR1 and CDR2 from the germline V gene are MGHRA and YSYEKL.

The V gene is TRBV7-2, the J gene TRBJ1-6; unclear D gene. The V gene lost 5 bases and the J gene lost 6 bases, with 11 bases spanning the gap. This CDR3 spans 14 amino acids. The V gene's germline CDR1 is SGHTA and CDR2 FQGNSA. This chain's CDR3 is CASSLPDLNSPLHF. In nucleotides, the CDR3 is TGTGCCAGCAGCCTACCAGACCTTAATTCACCCCTCCACTTT. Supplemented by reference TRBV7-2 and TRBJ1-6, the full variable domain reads GAGVSQSPSNKVTEKGKDVELRCDPISGHTALYWYRQSLGQGLEFLIYFQGNSAPDKSGLPSDRFSAERTGGSVSTLTIQRTQQEDSAVYLCASSLPDLNSPLHFGNGTRLTVT.

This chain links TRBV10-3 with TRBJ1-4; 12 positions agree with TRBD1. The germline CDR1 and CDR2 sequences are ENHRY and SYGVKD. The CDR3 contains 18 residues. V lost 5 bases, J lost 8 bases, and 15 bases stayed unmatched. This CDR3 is CAISTPAGQGAEGEKLFF. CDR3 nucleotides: TGTGCCATCAGTACCCCGGCGGGACAGGGGGCGGAAGGGGAAAAACTGTTTTTT.

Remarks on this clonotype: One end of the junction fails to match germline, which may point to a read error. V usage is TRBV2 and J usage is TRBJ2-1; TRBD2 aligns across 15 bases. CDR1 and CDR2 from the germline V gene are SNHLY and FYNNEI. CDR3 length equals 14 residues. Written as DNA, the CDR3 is TGTGCCAGCAGGTCCGGGACTAGCGGGGGGATTGTTTACTTC. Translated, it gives CASRSGTSGGIVYF.

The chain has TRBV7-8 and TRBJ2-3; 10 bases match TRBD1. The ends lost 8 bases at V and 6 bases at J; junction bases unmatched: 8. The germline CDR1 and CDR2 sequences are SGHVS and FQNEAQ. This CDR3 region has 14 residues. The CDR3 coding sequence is TGTGCCAGCGAGCAGGGACAGGGGAAGGATACGCAGTATTTT. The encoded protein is CASEQGQGKDTQYF.

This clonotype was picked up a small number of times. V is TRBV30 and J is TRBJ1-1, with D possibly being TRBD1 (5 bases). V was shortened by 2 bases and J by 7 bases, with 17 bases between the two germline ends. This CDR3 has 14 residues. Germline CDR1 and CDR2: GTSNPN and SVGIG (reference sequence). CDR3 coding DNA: TGTGCCTGGAGTAAGGGGCAGTTGTTACGTGAAGCTTTCTTT. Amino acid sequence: CAWSKGQLLREAFF.